This T cell receptor (beta chain) was captured in a study of blood T cell repertoires in COVID-19. V was shortened by 6 bases and J by 5 bases, with 10 bases between the two germline ends. CDR3 size: 12 residues. Per the original data handling: Reference gene primer amplification in the assay estimated nucleated cell counts. TCRdb's table, derived via immunoSEQ multiplex PCR, lists solely in-frame clones and lacks some. V and J calls and clone size come straight from that table; D and trimming were deduced from the DNA. This table holds 50,000 or so clones, roughly 76% found once. Source material: peripheral blood. This clonotype originated in a woman between 55 and 75 years old with acute or convalescent COVID-19. The rearrangement uses TRBV12-3 or TRBV12-4 and TRBJ1-1; a weak D match, TRBD1 (5 bases). As DNA, the CDR3 is TGTGCCAGCAGATGGGGGGAGACTGAAGCTTTCTTT. It is translated as CASRWGETEAFF.